The next 12 T cell receptor beta chains were all read from a single sample in a study of T cell repertoires in cytomegalovirus infection. Using its own MiXCR run on the reads, TCRdb lists one record per CDR3 protein. There are about 740,000 distinct CDR3 sequences in the sample; roughly a third occur only once, and under 3% lies in the top ten. Source material: PBMCs. These receptors were obtained from a human donor in good health (CMV status not recorded). Some clones in this sample may be carry-over from other donors' samples.

The chain joins TRBV7-9 to TRBJ2-3; 9 bases are shared with TRBD1. This CDR3 has 18 residues. The V segment lost 4 bases and the J segment 0 bases; nucleotides outside the gene matches: 11. CDR1 and CDR2 from the germline V gene are SEHNR and FQNEAQ (reference sequence). The CDR3, as DNA: TGTGCCAGCAGCTCCGACACCTGGACAGGGGCTAGCACAGATACGCAGTATTTT. It translates to CASSSDTWTGASTDTQYF.

V is TRBV28 and J is TRBJ1-2, with 9 bases identical to TRBD1. The V gene's germline CDR1 is MDHEN and CDR2 SYDVKM. V trimming: 4 bases; J trimming: 1 base; junction bases outside the gene matches: 10. This CDR3 region has 17 residues. DNA for the CDR3: TGTGCCAGCAGTTCGGGCACCGGGACAGGGAGTAACTATGGCTACACCTTC. Translated, it gives CASSSGTGTGSNYGYTF.

V is TRBV5-6 and J is TRBJ2-1; tentatively, D is TRBD2 (5 bases). Germline V gene data show CDR1 as SGHDT and CDR2 as YYEEEE. V lost 0 bases to trimming and J lost 6 bases, with 10 bases between them. CDR3 length: 14 amino acids. CDR3 loop: CASSLEGAFNEQFF. CDR3 coding DNA: TGTGCCAGCAGCTTGGAGGGAGCTTTCAATGAGCAGTTCTTC.

V is TRBV12-3 or TRBV12-4 and J is TRBJ2-5, with 14 bases matching TRBD2. This CDR3 has 15 residues. The V and J ends lost 5 bases and 4 bases, in that order; junction bases with no gene match: 3. CDR3 region: CASSGGLAGAETQYF. The CDR3 DNA reads as TGTGCCAGCAGTGGGGGACTAGCGGGAGCAGAGACCCAGTACTTC.

The chain recombines TRBV7-6 with TRBJ2-1, with 10 bases aligning to TRBD1. Losses at the gene ends were 4 bases for V and 0 bases for J; bases not matched to a gene: 12. This CDR3 has 19 amino acids. Germline loops: CDR1 SGHVS, CDR2 FNYEAQ. The CDR3 DNA sequence: TGTGCCAGCAGCTCTCGACAGGGGGCCTCTACCTTCTCCTACAATGAGCAGTTCTTC. This gives the protein CASSSRQGASTFSYNEQFF. The full variable domain, its missing parts supplied by reference TRBV7-6 and TRBJ2-1, is GAGVSQSPRYKVTKRGQDVALRCDPISGHVSLYWYRQALGQGPEFLTYFNYEAQQDKSGLPNDRFSAERPEGSISTLTIQRTEQRDSAMYRCASSSRQGASTFSYNEQFFGPGTRLTVL.

This clonotype was seen ten or more times. The chain joins TRBV6-6 to TRBJ1-1; D unresolved. This CDR3 comprises 15 residues. CDR1 MNHNY and CDR2 SVGAGI come from the germline V gene (reference sequence). The V gene lost 7 bases and the J gene lost 0 bases, with 15 bases spanning the gap. The CDR3 sequence: CASTPSRTVNTEAFF. The CDR3 nucleotides are TGTGCCAGCACCCCCTCAAGGACTGTGAACACTGAAGCTTTCTTT.

In this sample, this clonotype turned up many times. This chain uses TRBV10-3 with TRBJ1-6, with a possible D match to TRBD1 (5 bases). V lost 2 bases to trimming and J lost 11 bases, with 40 bases between them. CDR3 length equals 23 residues. CDR1 is ENHRY, CDR2 SYGVKD, per germline. The DNA of the CDR3 is TGTGCCATCAGTGAGACCATATTCGACAGTGGCGAGGGAGGGGAAGGTCCAAGTCCACCCCTCCACTTT. Encoded protein: CAISETIFDSGEGGEGPSPPLHF.

This clonotype was recorded a few times. This chain links TRBV7-8 with TRBJ2-5; 9 bases align to TRBD2. J was trimmed by 4 bases and V by 1 base; bases with no gene match: 4. CDR1 is SGHVS and CDR2 is FQNEAQ in the germline V gene. The CDR3 extends over 15 amino acids. The CDR3 sequence: CASSLGTAGGETQYF. CDR3 nucleotide sequence: TGTGCCAGCAGCTTAGGGACAGCGGGGGGAGAGACCCAGTACTTC. Looking up the rest from reference TRBV7-8 and TRBJ2-5 gives the full variable domain: GAGVSQSPRYKVAKRGQDVALRCDPISGHVSLFWYQQALGQGPEFLTYFQNEAQLDKSGLPSDRFFAERPEGSVSTLKIQRTQQEDSAVYLCASSLGTAGGETQYFGPGTRLLVL.

In the case of this clonotype: A much larger clone differs by one base, so this may be a read error. V and J are TRBV7-2 and TRBJ1-1; D is possibly TRBD1 (5 bases). The germline CDR1 and CDR2 sequences are SGHTA and FQGNSA. The CDR3 loop spans 15 amino acids. Trimming removed 5 bases at V and 0 bases at J, with 13 bases between. For the CDR3, the DNA is TGTGCCAGCAGCCCCTATGGGGGGGTGAACACTGAAGCTTTCTTT. Residues: CASSPYGGVNTEAFF.

Note on this clonotype: A read error may account for a junction end that differs from germline. This chain uses TRBV28 with TRBJ2-7; the D is unclear. This CDR3 contains 14 residues. Germline-derived CDR1 and CDR2 are MDHEN and SYDVKM. The CDR3 DNA is TGTGTCAGCAAAAGTCACGGCGGAACCTACGAGCAGTACTTC. Translated: CVSKSHGGTYEQYF.

This clonotype was detected a few times. J is TRBJ2-1 and V is TRBV28, with TRBD2 matching 14 bases. CDR1 is MDHEN and CDR2 is SYDVKM in the germline V gene. The length of the CDR3 is 17 residues. Trimming removed 4 bases from V and 8 bases from J; junction bases left unmatched: 10. In DNA, the CDR3 is TGTGCCAGCAGTTCTACGACTAGCGGGAGGGCTAGAGATGAGCAGTTCTTC. Its translation: CASSSTTSGRARDEQFF.

This clonotype was detected many times. This CDR3 is CASSLALYSNQPQHF. In DNA form, the CDR3 reads TGTGCCAGCAGCTTAGCGCTATATAGCAATCAGCCCCAGCATTTT. The chain joins TRBV7-2 to TRBJ1-5, with D unresolved. The germline V gene encodes CDR1 SGHTA and CDR2 FQGNSA. V was pared by 0 bases and J by 0 bases, with 6 bases between. The CDR3 contains 15 residues. Variable domain in full (rest from reference TRBV7-2 and TRBJ1-5): GAGVSQSPSNKVTEKGKDVELRCDPISGHTALYWYRQSLGQGLEFLIYFQGNSAPDKSGLPSDRFSAERTGGSVSTLTIQRTQQEDSAVYLCASSLALYSNQPQHFGDGTRLSIL.